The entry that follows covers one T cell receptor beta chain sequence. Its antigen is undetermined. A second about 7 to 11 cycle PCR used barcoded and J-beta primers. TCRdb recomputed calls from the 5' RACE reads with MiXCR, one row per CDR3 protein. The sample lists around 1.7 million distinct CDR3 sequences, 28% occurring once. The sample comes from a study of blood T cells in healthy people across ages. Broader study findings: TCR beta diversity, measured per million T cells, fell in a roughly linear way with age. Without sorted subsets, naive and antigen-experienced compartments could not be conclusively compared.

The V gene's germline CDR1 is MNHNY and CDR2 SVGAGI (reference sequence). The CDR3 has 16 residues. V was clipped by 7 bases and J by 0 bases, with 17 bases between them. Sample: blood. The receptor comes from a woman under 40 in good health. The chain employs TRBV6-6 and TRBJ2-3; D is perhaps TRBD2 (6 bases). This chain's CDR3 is CASTPFGGTSTDTQYF. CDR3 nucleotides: TGTGCCAGCACCCCATTTGGGGGGACTAGCACAGATACGCAGTATTTT.